The clone carrying this T cell receptor (beta chain) was counted ten times or more. Its target is not known. The record originates from a study of CD8 T cells in ankylosing spondylitis. Notes on the study in general: Roughly eight highly homologous variants formed a TCR beta motif that appeared characteristic of ankylosing spondylitis blood.

Germline lookup yields CDR1 SQVTM and CDR2 ANQGSEA. This CDR3 spans 12 amino acids. V lost 6 bases and J lost 1, with 9 bases in between. Making the TCR beta libraries involved quantitative 5'-RACE with molecular barcodes. TCRdb itself ran the 5' RACE reads through MiXCR, one entry per CDR3 protein. The sample comprises a few hundred thousand distinct CDR3 sequences, 8% of which are singletons, and roughly 15% rests with the top ten. Sequencing was performed on blood, either unsorted or a sorted T cell fraction (not recorded which). The rearrangement links TRBV29-1 to TRBJ1-1; tentative D call: TRBD1 (5 bases). The sequence was obtained from a male donor with ankylosing spondylitis. CDR3 DNA: TGCAGCGTGGCCACAGGGAACACTGAAGCTTTCTTT. This encodes CSVATGNTEAFF.